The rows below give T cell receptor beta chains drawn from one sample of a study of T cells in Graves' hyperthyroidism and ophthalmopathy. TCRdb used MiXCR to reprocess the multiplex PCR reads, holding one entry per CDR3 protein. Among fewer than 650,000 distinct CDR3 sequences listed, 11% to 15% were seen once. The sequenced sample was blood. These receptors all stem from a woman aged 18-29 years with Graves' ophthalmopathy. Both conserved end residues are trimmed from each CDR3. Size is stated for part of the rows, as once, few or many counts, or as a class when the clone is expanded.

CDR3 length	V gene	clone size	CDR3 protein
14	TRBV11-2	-	ASSPYRGVMDQPQH
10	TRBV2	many	ASRPAPDEQY
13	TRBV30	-	AWRPGTGGNYGYT
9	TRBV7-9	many	ASQGADTQY
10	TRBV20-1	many	SAKRAGDEQY
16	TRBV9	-	ASSVAAGTGAGENIQY
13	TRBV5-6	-	ASSLGGQGYYEQY
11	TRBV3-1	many	ASIAVEGNEQF
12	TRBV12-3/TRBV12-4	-	ASSFTGGSAEAF
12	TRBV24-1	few	ATNPGQGAREQY
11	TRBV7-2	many	ASSLLWDNEQF
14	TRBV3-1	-	ASSHYSTPGNNEQF
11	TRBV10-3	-	ATRGAREQPQH
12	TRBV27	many	ASRLGGSGNTIY
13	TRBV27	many	ASSLLGGDYNEQF
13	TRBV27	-	ASSLGGHLTGELF
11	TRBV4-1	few	ASSQESYYEQY
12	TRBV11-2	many	ASSFIKGKREQF